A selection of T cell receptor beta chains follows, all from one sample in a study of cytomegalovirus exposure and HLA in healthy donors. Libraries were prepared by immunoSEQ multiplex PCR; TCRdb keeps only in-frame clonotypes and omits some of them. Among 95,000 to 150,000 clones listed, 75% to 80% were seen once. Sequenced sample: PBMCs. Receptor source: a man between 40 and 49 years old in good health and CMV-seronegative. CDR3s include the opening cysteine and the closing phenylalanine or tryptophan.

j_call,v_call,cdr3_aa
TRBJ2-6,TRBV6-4,CASSALPGANVLTF
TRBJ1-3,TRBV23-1,CASKPRGDLSGNTIYF
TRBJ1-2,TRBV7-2,CASSFGTGTNYTF
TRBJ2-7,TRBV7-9,CASSPPTGGVYEQYF
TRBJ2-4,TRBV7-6,CASSWQDRVAKNIQYF
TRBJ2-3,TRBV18,CASSPQGSSTDTQYF
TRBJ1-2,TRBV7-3,CASSSQGKAGYTF
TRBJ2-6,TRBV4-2,CASSQGAGAGGRGANVLTF
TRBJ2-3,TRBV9,CASSGLAGRTDTQYF
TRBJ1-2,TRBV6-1,CASTPGVFYGYTF
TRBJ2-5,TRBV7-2,CASSSLWTQYF
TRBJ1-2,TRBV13,CASSLLPAGTGGDYGYTF
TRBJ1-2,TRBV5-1,CASSLERWNYGYTF
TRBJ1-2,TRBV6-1,CASSRTVYGYTF
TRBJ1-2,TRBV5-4,CASSFRRFNYGYTF
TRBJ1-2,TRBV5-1,CASSLERFGYTF